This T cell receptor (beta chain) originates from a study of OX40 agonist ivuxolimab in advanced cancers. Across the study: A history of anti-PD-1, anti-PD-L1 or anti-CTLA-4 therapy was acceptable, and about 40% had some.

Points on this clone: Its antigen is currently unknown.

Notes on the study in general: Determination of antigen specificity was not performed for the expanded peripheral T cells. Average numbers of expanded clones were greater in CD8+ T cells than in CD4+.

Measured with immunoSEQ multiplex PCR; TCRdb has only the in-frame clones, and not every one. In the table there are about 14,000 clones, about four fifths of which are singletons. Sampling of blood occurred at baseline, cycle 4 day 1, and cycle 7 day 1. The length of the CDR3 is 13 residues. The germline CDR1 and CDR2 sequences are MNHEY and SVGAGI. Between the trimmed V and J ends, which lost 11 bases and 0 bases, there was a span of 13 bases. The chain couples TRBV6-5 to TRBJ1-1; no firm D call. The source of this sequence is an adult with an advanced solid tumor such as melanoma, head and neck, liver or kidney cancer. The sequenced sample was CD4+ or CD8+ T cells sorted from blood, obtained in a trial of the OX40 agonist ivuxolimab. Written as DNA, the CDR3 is TGTGCCTGCCGGCAGAACATGAACACTGAAGCTTTCTTT. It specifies CACRQNMNTEAFF.